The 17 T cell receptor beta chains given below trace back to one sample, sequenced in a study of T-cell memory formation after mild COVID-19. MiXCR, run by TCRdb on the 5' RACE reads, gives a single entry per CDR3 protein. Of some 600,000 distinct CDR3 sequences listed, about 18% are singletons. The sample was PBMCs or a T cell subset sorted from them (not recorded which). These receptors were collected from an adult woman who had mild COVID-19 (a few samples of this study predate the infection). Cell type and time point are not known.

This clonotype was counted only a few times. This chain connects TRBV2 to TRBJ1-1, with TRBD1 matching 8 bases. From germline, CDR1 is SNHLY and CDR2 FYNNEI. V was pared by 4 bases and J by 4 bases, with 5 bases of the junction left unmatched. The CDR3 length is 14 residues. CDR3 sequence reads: CASSATGVGTEAFF. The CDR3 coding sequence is TGTGCCAGCAGTGCGACAGGGGTGGGCACTGAAGCTTTCTTT. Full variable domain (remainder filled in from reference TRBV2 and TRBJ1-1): EPEVTQTPSHQVTQMGQEVILRCVPISNHLYFYWYRQILGQKVEFLVSFYNNEISEKSEIFDDQFSVERPDGSNFTLKIRSTKLEDSAMYFCASSATGVGTEAFFGQGTRLTVV.

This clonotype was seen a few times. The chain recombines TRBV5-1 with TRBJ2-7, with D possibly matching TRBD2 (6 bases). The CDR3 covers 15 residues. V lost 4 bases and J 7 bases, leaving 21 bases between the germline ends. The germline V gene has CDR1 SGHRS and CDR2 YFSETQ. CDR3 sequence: CASSPRPGEVGEQYF. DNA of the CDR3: TGCGCCAGCAGCCCACGCCCGGGAGAAGTGGGGGAGCAGTACTTC.

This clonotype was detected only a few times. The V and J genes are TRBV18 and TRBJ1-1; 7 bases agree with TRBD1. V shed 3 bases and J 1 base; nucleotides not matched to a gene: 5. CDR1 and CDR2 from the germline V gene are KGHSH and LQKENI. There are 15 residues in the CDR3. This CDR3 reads CASSPLGQRNTEAFF. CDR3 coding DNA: TGTGCCAGCTCACCGCTGGGACAGCGGAACACTGAAGCTTTCTTT.

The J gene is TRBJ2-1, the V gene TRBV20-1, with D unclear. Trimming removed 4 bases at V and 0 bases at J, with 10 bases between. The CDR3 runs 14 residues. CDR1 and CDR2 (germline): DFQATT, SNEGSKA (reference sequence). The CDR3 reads CSAIPRFSYNEQFF. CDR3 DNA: TGCAGTGCTATCCCCAGGTTCTCCTACAATGAGCAGTTCTTC.

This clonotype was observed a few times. The CDR3 coding sequence is TGTGCCAGCAGCTACCCGGGACAGCGGTACACCTTC. Protein: CASSYPGQRYTF. This rearrangement joins TRBV5-6 to TRBJ1-2; TRBD1 agrees at 7 bases. CDR3 length: 12 amino acids. CDR1 is SGHDT and CDR2 is YYEEEE in the germline V gene. Losses at the gene ends were 3 bases for V and 11 bases for J; bases not matched to a gene: 7.

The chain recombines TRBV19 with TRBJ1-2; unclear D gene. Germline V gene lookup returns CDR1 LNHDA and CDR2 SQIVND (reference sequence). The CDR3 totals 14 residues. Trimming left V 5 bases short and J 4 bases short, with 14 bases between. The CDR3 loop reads CASSLQRSPYGYTF. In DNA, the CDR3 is TGTGCCAGTAGTCTCCAACGGAGCCCCTATGGCTACACCTTC.

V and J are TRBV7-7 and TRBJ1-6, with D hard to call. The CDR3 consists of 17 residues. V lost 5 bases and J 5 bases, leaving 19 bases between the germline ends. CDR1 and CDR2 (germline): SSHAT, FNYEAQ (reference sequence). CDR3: CASSHYPSTDHNSPLHF. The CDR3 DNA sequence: TGTGCCAGCAGCCATTACCCTAGCACGGACCATAATTCACCCCTCCACTTT.

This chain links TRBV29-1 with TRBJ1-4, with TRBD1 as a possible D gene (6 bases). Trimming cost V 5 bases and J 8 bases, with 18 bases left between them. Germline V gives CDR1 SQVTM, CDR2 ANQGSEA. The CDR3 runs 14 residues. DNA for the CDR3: TGCAGCGTTTCCCCGGGGGCAGGGAGGGAAAAACTGTTTTTT. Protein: CSVSPGAGREKLFF. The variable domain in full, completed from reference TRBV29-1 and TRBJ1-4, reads SAVISQKPSRDICQRGTSLTIQCQVDSQVTMMFWYRQQPGQSLTLIATANQGSEATYESGFVIDKFPISRPNLTFSTLTVSNMSPEDSSIYLCSVSPGAGREKLFFGSGTQLSVL.

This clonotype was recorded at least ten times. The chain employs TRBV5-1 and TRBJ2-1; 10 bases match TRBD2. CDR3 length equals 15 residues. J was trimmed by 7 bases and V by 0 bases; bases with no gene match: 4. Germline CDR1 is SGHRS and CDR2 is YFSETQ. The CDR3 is CASSLGLAGENEQFF. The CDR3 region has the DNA TGCGCCAGCAGCTTGGGCCTAGCGGGAGAGAATGAGCAGTTCTTC. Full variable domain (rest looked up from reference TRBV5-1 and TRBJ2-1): KAGVTQTPRYLIKTRGQQVTLSCSPISGHRSVSWYQQTPGQGLQFLFEYFSETQRNKGNFPGRFSGRQFSNSRSEMNVSTLELGDSALYLCASSLGLAGENEQFFGPGTRLTVL.

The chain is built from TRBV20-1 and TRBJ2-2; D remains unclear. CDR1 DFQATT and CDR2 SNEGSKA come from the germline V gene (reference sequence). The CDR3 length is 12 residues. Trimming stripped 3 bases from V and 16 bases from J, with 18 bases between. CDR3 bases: TGCAGTGCTAGTCCTCCGGGCCGTCCCCCGTTTTTT. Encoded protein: CSASPPGRPPFF.

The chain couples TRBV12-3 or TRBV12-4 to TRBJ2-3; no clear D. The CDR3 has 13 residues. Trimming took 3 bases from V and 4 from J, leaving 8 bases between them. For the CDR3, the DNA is TGTGCCAGCAGTTTGTCAGCAGCAGATACGCAGTATTTT. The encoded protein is CASSLSAADTQYF.

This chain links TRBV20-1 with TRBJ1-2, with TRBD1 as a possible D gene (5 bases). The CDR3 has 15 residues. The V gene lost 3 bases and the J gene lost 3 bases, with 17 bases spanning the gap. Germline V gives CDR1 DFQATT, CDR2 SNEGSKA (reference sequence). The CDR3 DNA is TGCAGTGCTAGGGGGCAGGGCGGAGAGGACTATGGCTACACCTTC. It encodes CSARGQGGEDYGYTF.

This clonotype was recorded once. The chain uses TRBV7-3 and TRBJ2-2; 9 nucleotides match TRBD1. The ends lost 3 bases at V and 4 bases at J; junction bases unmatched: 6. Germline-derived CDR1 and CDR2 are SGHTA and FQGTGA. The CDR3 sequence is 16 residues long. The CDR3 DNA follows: TGTGCCAGCAGCTTGGCACAGGGGGCTCTCACCGGGGAGCTGTTTTTT. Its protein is CASSLAQGALTGELFF.

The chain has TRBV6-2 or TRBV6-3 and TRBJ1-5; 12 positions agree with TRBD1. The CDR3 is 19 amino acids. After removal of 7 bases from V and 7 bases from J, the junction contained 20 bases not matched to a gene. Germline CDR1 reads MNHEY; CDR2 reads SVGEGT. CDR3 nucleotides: TGTGCCAGCACTCGAAAGCCCCGTGCCGGGACAGGGGGCCGACAGCCCCAGCATTTT. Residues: CASTRKPRAGTGGRQPQHF.

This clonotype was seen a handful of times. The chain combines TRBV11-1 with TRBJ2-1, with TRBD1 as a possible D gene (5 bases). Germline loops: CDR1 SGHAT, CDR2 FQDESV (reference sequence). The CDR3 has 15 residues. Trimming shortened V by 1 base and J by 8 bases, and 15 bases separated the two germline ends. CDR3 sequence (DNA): TGTGCCAGCAGCTTAGGTCTCCCAAAAGGGGATGAGCAGTTCTTC. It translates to CASSLGLPKGDEQFF.

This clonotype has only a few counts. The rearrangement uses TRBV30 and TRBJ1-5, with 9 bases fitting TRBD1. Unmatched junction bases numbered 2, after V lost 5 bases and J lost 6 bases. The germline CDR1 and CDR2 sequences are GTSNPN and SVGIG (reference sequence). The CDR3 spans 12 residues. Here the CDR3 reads CAWGTGTQPQHF. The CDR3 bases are TGTGCCTGGGGGACAGGGACTCAGCCCCAGCATTTT.

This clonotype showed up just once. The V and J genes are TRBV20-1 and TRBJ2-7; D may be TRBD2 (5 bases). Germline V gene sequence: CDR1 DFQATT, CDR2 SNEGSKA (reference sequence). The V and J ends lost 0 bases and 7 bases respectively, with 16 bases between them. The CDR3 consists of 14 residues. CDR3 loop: CSARDGWNRGEQYF. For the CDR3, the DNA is TGCAGTGCTAGAGATGGATGGAATCGGGGAGAGCAGTACTTC.